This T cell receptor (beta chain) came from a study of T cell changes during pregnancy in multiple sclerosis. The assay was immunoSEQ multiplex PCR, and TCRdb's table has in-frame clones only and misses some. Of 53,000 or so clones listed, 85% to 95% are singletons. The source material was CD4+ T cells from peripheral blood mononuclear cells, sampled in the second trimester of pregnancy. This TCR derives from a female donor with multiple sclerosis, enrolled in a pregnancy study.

The CDR3 nucleotides read TGTGCCAGTAGCCTGGACAGGAATTATGGCTACACCTTC. It codes for CASSLDRNYGYTF. The chain couples TRBV19 to TRBJ1-2; 7 bases line up with TRBD1. V was clipped by 6 bases and J by 5 bases; unmatched bases: 6. CDR3 size: 13 residues. Germline CDR1 is LNHDA and CDR2 is SQIVND (reference sequence).